These 15 T cell receptor beta chains originate from one sample sequenced in a study of post-analysis software for immune sequencing data. Findings and limits, study-wide: In patients, TRBV5-6, TRBV5-1 and TRBV20-1 belonged to five or six TRBV segments found more frequently than in controls.

TCR beta cDNA libraries had unique molecular identifiers. TCRdb itself ran the PCR reads through MiXCR, one entry per CDR3 protein. The sample has about 770,000 distinct CDR3 sequences; 46% are singletons. These receptors are not linked to any known antigen. The specimen sequenced was blood. These receptors came from a girl aged 5-17 years with multiple sclerosis.

This rearrangement joins TRBV7-2 to TRBJ1-1; D is perhaps TRBD1 (6 bases). The V and J ends lost 4 bases and 5 bases respectively, with 14 bases between them. The CDR3 is 14 amino acids. Per germline, CDR1 SGHTA and CDR2 FQGNSA. Written as DNA, the CDR3 is TGTGCCAGCAGCTCCTACAGGGTAGTGACTGAAGCTTTCTTT. Translation gives CASSSYRVVTEAFF.

Notes on this clonotype: The junction departs from the called germline gene at one end, perhaps through a read error. The chain uses TRBV5-1 and TRBJ2-1; TRBD2 matches 9 bases. The CDR3 has 16 residues. CDR1 and CDR2 (germline): SGHRS, YFSETQ. The CDR3 region is CASSLSAGGEYNEQFF. In nucleotides, the CDR3 is TGCGCCAGTAGCTTATCCGCGGGAGGGGAATACAATGAGCAGTTCTTC.

This chain links TRBV6-2 or TRBV6-3 with TRBJ1-2; tentative D call: TRBD1 (6 bases). Trimming stripped 0 bases from V and 3 bases from J, with 17 bases between. The CDR3 is made up of 17 amino acids. Germline CDR1 is MNHEY and CDR2 is SVGEGT. This chain's CDR3 is CASSYSAFGGAYYGYTF. CDR3 sequence (DNA): TGTGCCAGCAGTTACTCGGCTTTCGGGGGGGCGTACTATGGCTACACCTTC.

The genes are TRBV12-3 or TRBV12-4 and TRBJ1-4, with TRBD1 identical over 9 bases. This CDR3 spans 15 amino acids. Trimming at V came to 3 bases and at J to 6 bases, leaving 5 bases not matched to a gene. The CDR3 reads CASSFGTGMDEKLFF. The CDR3 nucleotides are TGTGCCAGCAGTTTCGGGACAGGGATGGATGAAAAACTGTTTTTT.

V gene TRBV5-1 combines with J gene TRBJ2-7; 7 bases map to TRBD1. The J call may be faulty, since TRBJ2-5 better matches the DNA end. This CDR3 is built from 14 residues. Per germline, CDR1 SGHRS and CDR2 YFSETQ. CDR3 nucleotide sequence: TGCGCCAGCAGCCCAAACAGGGGTGGGGAGACCCAGTACTTC. Its translation is CASSPNRGGETQYF.

The chain joins TRBV6-5 to TRBJ2-5, with TRBD1 as a possible D gene (5 bases). The assigned J gene may be wrong: the sequence end matches TRBJ2-7 better. In germline, CDR1 is MNHEY, CDR2 SVGAGI. The CDR3 runs 11 residues. The CDR3 spells CATLDTYEQYF. In nucleotides, the CDR3 is TGTGCCACCCTGGACACCTACGAGCAGTACTTC.

The V call is TRBV6-5, the J call TRBJ1-2; TRBD1 agrees at 12 bases. The trim removed 6 bases at V and 2 bases at J, leaving 4 bases unmatched. Germline V gene lookup returns CDR1 MNHEY and CDR2 SVGAGI. The CDR3 covers 15 residues. The CDR3 bases are TGTGCCAGCAGCGGGACAGGGGGCGGGAACTATGGCTACACCTTC. Protein: CASSGTGGGNYGYTF.

The chain's CDR3 is CASSLGQVSSGANVLTF. DNA for the CDR3: TGTGCCAGCAGCTTAGGGCAGGTTAGCTCTGGGGCCAACGTCCTGACTTTC. The chain joins TRBV13 to TRBJ2-6; D is unresolved. The CDR3 totals 17 residues. The germline CDR1 and CDR2 sequences are PRHDT and FYEKMQ (reference sequence). Trimming took off 0 bases at V and 0 bases at J, with 9 bases between the two ends.

This clonotype was seen a few times. The J gene is TRBJ1-2, the V gene TRBV7-2; 7 nucleotides match TRBD1. The CDR3 has 14 residues. The junction had 9 bases not matched to a gene; V was cut back by 5 bases and J by 6 bases. CDR1 and CDR2 (germline): SGHTA, FQGNSA. The CDR3 sequence is CASSPNAGGNGYTF. The CDR3 DNA is TGTGCCAGCAGCCCTAACGCAGGGGGTAATGGCTACACCTTC.

The V gene is TRBV7-9, the J gene TRBJ2-1, with 7 bases that match TRBD2. Germline V gene data show CDR1 as SEHNR and CDR2 as FQNEAQ (reference sequence). The CDR3 loop spans 15 amino acids. J lost 4 bases, V lost 1 base, and 4 bases had no gene match. Written as DNA, the CDR3 is TGTGCCAGCAGCTTAGAGGGACTATTATACAATGAGCAGTTCTTC. Translating it yields CASSLEGLLYNEQFF.

The V gene is TRBV5-5, the J gene TRBJ1-1; D is perhaps TRBD1 (5 bases). CDR1 and CDR2 from the germline V gene are SGHKS and YYEKEE (reference sequence). The CDR3 is 14 amino acids. The V and J ends lost 7 bases and 1 base respectively, with 14 bases between them. In DNA form, the CDR3 reads TGTGCCAGCGCTACAGAGAGGGGGAACACTGAAGCTTTCTTT. Residues: CASATERGNTEAFF.

A few counts support this clonotype. The J gene is TRBJ1-2, the V gene TRBV6-5, with D tentatively TRBD1 (6 bases). The germline gives CDR1 MNHEY, CDR2 SVGAGI. The CDR3 consists of 12 residues. The V gene lost 9 bases and the J gene lost 6 bases, with 14 bases spanning the gap. In DNA form, the CDR3 reads TGTGCCAGTGGGAACCCAGGGGATGGCTACACCTTC. Translated: CASGNPGDGYTF.

This sequence joins TRBV27 and TRBJ2-1, with TRBD2 matching over 8 bases. The V segment lost 7 bases and the J segment 3 bases; nucleotides outside the gene matches: 5. This CDR3 region has 14 residues. CDR1 and CDR2 (germline): MNHEY, SMNVEV (reference sequence). The CDR3 loop reads CASTAGAGYNEQFF. DNA of the CDR3: TGTGCCAGCACAGCGGGAGCGGGCTACAATGAGCAGTTCTTC.

The chain employs TRBV7-8 and TRBJ2-4; 12 bases match TRBD2. In germline, CDR1 is SGHVS, CDR2 FQNEAQ. The CDR3 sequence is 19 residues long. The V gene end was trimmed by 6 bases and the J gene end by 0 bases; junction bases not matched to a gene: 12. The CDR3 region has the DNA TGTGCCAGCAGTCCGACCCGACTAGCGGGGGCCCTAGCCAAAAACATTCAGTACTTC. Protein sequence: CASSPTRLAGALAKNIQYF.

In DNA, the CDR3 is TGTGCCAGCAGCTTAGCCCAGGGGGATATCACTGAAGCTTTCTTT. Its translation: CASSLAQGDITEAFF. The V and J genes are TRBV7-9 and TRBJ1-1; 7 positions match TRBD1. The CDR3 loop spans 15 amino acids. Germline lookup yields CDR1 SEHNR and CDR2 FQNEAQ (reference sequence). V lost 0 bases and J lost 4; bases outside the gene matches: 5.